The 15 T cell receptor beta chains below all came from one sample that was sequenced in a study of CD8+ T cells in alopecia areata. Extracted from the samples, RNA was reverse transcribed into cDNA to serve as the sequencing template. Using immunoSEQ multiplex PCR, the repertoire was profiled, and TCRdb retains in-frame clones only, with some absent. This sample has over 150,000 clones, with around 50% found just once. The sample taken for sequencing was CD8+ T cells sorted from blood. The receptors shown here come from a human donor in good health.

This chain links TRBV7-9 with TRBJ2-7; 10 nucleotides align to TRBD1. Germline V gene lookup returns CDR1 SEHNR and CDR2 FQNEAQ (reference sequence). The ends lost 5 bases at V and 7 bases at J; junction bases unmatched: 11. The CDR3 has 15 amino acids. CDR3 sequence reads: CASSPGQGRWLEQYF. CDR3 sequence (DNA): TGTGCCAGCAGCCCGGGACAGGGGAGATGGTTGGAGCAGTACTTC. The entire variable domain, with the rest obtained from reference TRBV7-9 and TRBJ2-7, is as follows: DTGVSQNPRHKITKRGQNVTFRCDPISEHNRLYWYRQTLGQGPEFLTYFQNEAQLEKSRLLSDRFSAERPKGSFSTLEIQRTEQGDSAMYLCASSPGQGRWLEQYFGPGTRLTVT.

The V gene is TRBV29-1, the J gene TRBJ1-2, with 7 bases aligning to TRBD1. The germline V gene has CDR1 SQVTM and CDR2 ANQGSEA. This CDR3 is 12 amino acids long. The V and J ends lost 4 bases and 5 bases, in that order; junction bases with no gene match: 4. CDR3 DNA: TGCAGCGTTGTGTCAGGGGGATATGGCTACACCTTC. It translates to CSVVSGGYGYTF.

The V gene is TRBV5-1, the J gene TRBJ2-3; 7 bases are shared with TRBD1. Germline V lookup: CDR1 SGHRS, CDR2 YFSETQ. This CDR3 has 13 residues. Trimming at V came to 4 bases and at J to 4 bases, leaving 3 bases not matched to a gene. The CDR3 loop is CASSPTGADTQYF. The CDR3 DNA reads TGCGCCAGCAGCCCAACAGGGGCAGATACGCAGTATTTT.

The rearrangement joins TRBV13 to TRBJ1-2, with no clear D. The CDR3 is 9 amino acids. Germline V lookup: CDR1 PRHDT, CDR2 FYEKMQ (reference sequence). V was shortened by 5 bases and J by 10 bases, with 5 bases between the two germline ends. The CDR3, as DNA: TGTGCCAGCAGCGGCGACTACACCTTC. This translates into CASSGDYTF.

The rearrangement uses TRBV27 and TRBJ1-6, with 7 nucleotides matching TRBD1. The length of the CDR3 is 14 residues. Germline V gives CDR1 MNHEY, CDR2 SMNVEV (reference sequence). V was pared by 4 bases and J by 7 bases, with 4 bases of the junction left unmatched. CDR3 nucleotide sequence: TGTGCCAGCAGTTCCGGGACAGTAAATTCACCCCTCCACTTT. It specifies CASSSGTVNSPLHF.

The chain employs TRBV7-9 and TRBJ2-3; 8 bases map to TRBD2. The ends lost 5 bases at V and 5 bases at J; junction bases unmatched: 12. Germline CDR1 is SEHNR and CDR2 is FQNEAQ (reference sequence). This CDR3 contains 16 residues. DNA for the CDR3: TGTGCCAGCAGCGACCTAGCGGGCAACGGGAGAGATACGCAGTATTTT. This codes for CASSDLAGNGRDTQYF. The whole variable domain, remainder taken from reference TRBV7-9 and TRBJ2-3, is DTGVSQNPRHKITKRGQNVTFRCDPISEHNRLYWYRQTLGQGPEFLTYFQNEAQLEKSRLLSDRFSAERPKGSFSTLEIQRTEQGDSAMYLCASSDLAGNGRDTQYFGPGTRLTVL.

The chain employs TRBV19 and TRBJ1-5; D is possibly TRBD1 (6 bases). V dropped 10 bases and J dropped 0 bases, with 13 bases sitting between them. Germline V gene sequence: CDR1 LNHDA, CDR2 SQIVND (reference sequence). The CDR3 extends over 14 amino acids. The CDR3 coding sequence is TGTGCCACCAGGGACACTACTAGCAATCAGCCCCAGCATTTT. Amino acid sequence: CATRDTTSNQPQHF.

The chain is built from TRBV9 and TRBJ2-1, with 9 bases aligning to TRBD2. J gave up 6 bases and V 0 bases, and 4 bases lay outside the gene matches. CDR3 length equals 15 residues. In germline, CDR1 is SGDLS, CDR2 YYNGEE. CDR3 DNA sequence: TGTGCCAGCAGCGTAGGCGGGGGGGCGGTCAATGAGCAGTTCTTC. Its protein product is CASSVGGGAVNEQFF.

The chain has TRBV4-1 and TRBJ2-2; D unclear. The germline CDR1 and CDR2 sequences are MGHRA and YSYEKL. The germline V and J ends were trimmed by 3 bases and 2 bases, with 7 bases remaining between them. This CDR3 has 14 amino acids. The CDR3 DNA reads as TGCGCCAGCAGCCACCACGTAAACACCGGGGAGCTGTTTTTT. Its protein is CASSHHVNTGELFF.

The chain employs TRBV4-1 and TRBJ2-3; a weak D match, TRBD1 (6 bases). Germline V gene data show CDR1 as MGHRA and CDR2 as YSYEKL. Trimming pared 1 base from V and 7 bases from J, leaving 15 bases between. CDR3 size: 15 residues. This chain's CDR3 is CASSQVEAQGYTQYF. In DNA, the CDR3 is TGCGCCAGCAGCCAAGTGGAGGCACAGGGATATACGCAGTATTTT.

This clone appeared a few times. This chain connects TRBV10-2 to TRBJ1-1; 7 nucleotides align to TRBD1. Germline CDR1 WSHSY, CDR2 SAAADI. The CDR3 is made up of 11 amino acids. Trimming took 8 bases from V and 6 from J; bases not matched to a gene: 3. CDR3 loop: CASLTGSEAFF. The DNA of the CDR3 is TGCGCCAGCCTGACAGGGTCTGAAGCTTTCTTT.

In this sample, this clone turned up a few times. The rearrangement links TRBV6-1 to TRBJ2-1, with 7 bases fitting TRBD2. The CDR3 has 15 residues. The germline CDR1 and CDR2 sequences are MNHNS and SASEGT. The V gene end was trimmed by 3 bases and the J gene end by 9 bases; junction bases not matched to a gene: 11. CDR3: CASSDLPGGEREQFF. CDR3 in DNA: TGTGCCAGCAGTGATTTGCCGGGGGGAGAACGTGAGCAGTTCTTC.

The chain uses TRBV11-3 and TRBJ2-2; the D is unclear. The germline gives CDR1 SGHNT, CDR2 YENEEA. The CDR3 totals 13 residues. V dropped 5 bases and J dropped 7 bases, with 11 bases sitting between them. The CDR3 region is CASSPEADGELFF. The CDR3 DNA sequence: TGTGCCAGCAGCCCCGAAGCCGACGGGGAGCTGTTTTTT. Drawing the rest from reference TRBV11-3 and TRBJ2-2, the complete variable domain is EAGVVQSPRYKIIEKKQPVAFWCNPISGHNTLYWYLQNLGQGPELLIRYENEEAVDDSQLPKDRFSAERLKGVDSTLKIQPAELGDSAVYLCASSPEADGELFFGEGSRLTVL.

V gene TRBV7-6 combines with J gene TRBJ2-7, with D maybe TRBD1 (6 bases). Trimming took 5 bases from V and 4 from J, leaving 9 bases between them. Looked up from germline, CDR1 is SGHVS and CDR2 is FNYEAQ. This CDR3 is 12 amino acids long. As DNA, the CDR3 is TGTGCCAGCAGCCCAGGGGAATACGAGCAGTACTTC. It specifies CASSPGEYEQYF.

This chain uses TRBV5-6 with TRBJ2-1; 7 nucleotides agree with TRBD1. CDR3 length equals 12 residues. The germline V gene encodes CDR1 SGHDT and CDR2 YYEEEE. The V and J ends lost 2 bases and 15 bases, in that order; junction bases with no gene match: 8. CDR3 region: CASSFGWDSAFF. CDR3 nucleotides: TGTGCCAGCAGCTTTGGTTGGGACAGTGCGTTCTTC.